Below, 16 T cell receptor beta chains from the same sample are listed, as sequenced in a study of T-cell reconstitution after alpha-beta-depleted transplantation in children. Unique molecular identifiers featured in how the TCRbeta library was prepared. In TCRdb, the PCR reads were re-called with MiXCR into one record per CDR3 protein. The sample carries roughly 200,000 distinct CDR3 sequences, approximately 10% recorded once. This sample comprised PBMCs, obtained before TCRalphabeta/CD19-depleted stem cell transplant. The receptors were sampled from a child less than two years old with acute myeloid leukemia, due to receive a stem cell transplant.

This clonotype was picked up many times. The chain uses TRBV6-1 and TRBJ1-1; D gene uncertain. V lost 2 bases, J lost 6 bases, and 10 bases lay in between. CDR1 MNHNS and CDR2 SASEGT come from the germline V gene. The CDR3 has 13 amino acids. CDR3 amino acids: CASSERGRAEAFF. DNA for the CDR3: TGTGCCAGCAGTGAACGGGGTCGGGCTGAAGCTTTCTTT.

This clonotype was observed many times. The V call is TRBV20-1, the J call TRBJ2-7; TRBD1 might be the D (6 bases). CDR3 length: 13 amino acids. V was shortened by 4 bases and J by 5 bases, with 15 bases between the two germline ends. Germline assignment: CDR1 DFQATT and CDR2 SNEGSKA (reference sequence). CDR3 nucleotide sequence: TGCAGTGCTATTCAGGGGCCGTCTCACGAGCAGTACTTC. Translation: CSAIQGPSHEQYF.

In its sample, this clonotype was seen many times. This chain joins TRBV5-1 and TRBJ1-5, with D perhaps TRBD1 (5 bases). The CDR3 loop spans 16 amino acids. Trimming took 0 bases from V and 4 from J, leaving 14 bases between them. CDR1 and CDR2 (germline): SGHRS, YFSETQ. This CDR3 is CASSLGTIGGNQPQHF. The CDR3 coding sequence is TGCGCCAGCAGCTTGGGAACCATCGGGGGGAATCAGCCCCAGCATTTT. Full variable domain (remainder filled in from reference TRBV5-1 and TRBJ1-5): KAGVTQTPRYLIKTRGQQVTLSCSPISGHRSVSWYQQTPGQGLQFLFEYFSETQRNKGNFPGRFSGRQFSNSRSEMNVSTLELGDSALYLCASSLGTIGGNQPQHFGDGTRLSIL.

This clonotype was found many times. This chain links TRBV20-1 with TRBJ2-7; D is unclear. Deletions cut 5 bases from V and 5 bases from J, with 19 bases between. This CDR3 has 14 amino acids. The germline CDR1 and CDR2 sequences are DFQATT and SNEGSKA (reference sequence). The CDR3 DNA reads TGCAGTGCTCCGCCCCCAAAGATGACGGACGAGCAGTACTTC. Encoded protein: CSAPPPKMTDEQYF.

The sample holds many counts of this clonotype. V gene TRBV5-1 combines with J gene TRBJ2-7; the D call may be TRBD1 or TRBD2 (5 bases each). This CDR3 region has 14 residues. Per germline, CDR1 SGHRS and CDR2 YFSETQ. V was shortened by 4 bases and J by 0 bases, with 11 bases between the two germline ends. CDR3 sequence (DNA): TGCGCCAGCAGCCCCGGGACCCTCTCCTACGAGCAGTACTTC. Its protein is CASSPGTLSYEQYF.

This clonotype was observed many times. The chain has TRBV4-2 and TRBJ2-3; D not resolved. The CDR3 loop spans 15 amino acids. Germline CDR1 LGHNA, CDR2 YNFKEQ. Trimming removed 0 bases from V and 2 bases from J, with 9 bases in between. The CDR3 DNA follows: TGTGCCAGCAGCCAAGAGTGGGTGTCCACAGATACGCAGTATTTT. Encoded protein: CASSQEWVSTDTQYF.

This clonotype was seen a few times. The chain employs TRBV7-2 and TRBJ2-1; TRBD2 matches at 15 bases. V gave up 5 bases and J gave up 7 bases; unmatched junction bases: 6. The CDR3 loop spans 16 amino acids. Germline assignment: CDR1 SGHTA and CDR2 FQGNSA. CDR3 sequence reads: CASSAGLAGGQNEQFF. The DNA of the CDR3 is TGTGCCAGCAGCGCGGGACTAGCGGGAGGTCAGAATGAGCAGTTCTTC.

The CDR3 is CASSESTRDGNSPLHF. The CDR3 DNA reads as TGCGCCAGCAGTGAGTCGACCCGGGACGGAAATTCACCCCTCCACTTT. The chain recombines TRBV10-1 with TRBJ1-6, with D possibly being TRBD1 (5 bases). The V end was cut by 0 bases, the J end by 7 bases, with 13 bases between. The V gene's germline CDR1 is WNHNN and CDR2 SYGVQD (reference sequence). The CDR3 totals 16 residues.

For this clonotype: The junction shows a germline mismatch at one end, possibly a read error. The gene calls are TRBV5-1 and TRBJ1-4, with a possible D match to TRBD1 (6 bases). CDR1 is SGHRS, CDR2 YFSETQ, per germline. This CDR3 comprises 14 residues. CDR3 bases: TGCGCCAGTAGCTTGGGGGGGCCGGGTGAAAAACAGTTTTTT. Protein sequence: CASSLGGPGEKQFF.

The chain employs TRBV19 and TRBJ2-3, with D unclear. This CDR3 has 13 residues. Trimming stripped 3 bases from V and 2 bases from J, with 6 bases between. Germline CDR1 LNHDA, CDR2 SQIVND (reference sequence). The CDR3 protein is CASSMGSTDTQYF. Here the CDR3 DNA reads TGTGCCAGTAGTATGGGGTCCACAGATACGCAGTATTTT.

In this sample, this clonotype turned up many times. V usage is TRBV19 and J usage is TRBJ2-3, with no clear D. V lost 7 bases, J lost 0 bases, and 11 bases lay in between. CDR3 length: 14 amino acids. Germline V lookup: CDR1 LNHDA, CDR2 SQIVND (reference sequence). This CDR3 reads CASMTSTSTDTQYF. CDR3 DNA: TGTGCCAGTATGACCAGCACTAGCACAGATACGCAGTATTTT.

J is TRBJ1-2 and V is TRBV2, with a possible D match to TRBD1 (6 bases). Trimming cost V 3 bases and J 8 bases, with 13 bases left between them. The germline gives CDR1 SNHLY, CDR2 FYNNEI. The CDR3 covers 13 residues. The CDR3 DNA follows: TGTGCCAGCAGTGATAGCAGGGGTGGAGGCTACACCTTC. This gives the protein CASSDSRGGGYTF.

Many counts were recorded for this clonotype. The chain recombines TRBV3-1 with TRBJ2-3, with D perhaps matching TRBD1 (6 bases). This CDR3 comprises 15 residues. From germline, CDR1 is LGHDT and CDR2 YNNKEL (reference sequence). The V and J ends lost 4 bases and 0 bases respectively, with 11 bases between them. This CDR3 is CASSPGQFSTDTQYF. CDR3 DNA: TGTGCCAGCAGCCCAGGACAGTTTAGCACAGATACGCAGTATTTT.

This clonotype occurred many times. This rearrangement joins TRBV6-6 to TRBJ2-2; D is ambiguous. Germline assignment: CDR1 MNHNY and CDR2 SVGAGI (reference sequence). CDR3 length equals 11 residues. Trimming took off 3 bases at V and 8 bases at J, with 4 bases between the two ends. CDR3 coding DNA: TGTGCCAGCAGTTATCCTGGGGAGCTGTTTTTT. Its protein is CASSYPGELFF.

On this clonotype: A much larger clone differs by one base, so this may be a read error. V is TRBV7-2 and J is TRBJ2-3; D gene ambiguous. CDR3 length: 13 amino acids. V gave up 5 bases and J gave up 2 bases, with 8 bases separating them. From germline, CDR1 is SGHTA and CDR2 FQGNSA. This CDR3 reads CASSNELTDTQYF. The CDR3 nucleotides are TGTGCCAGCAGCAACGAGCTCACAGATACGCAGTATTTT.

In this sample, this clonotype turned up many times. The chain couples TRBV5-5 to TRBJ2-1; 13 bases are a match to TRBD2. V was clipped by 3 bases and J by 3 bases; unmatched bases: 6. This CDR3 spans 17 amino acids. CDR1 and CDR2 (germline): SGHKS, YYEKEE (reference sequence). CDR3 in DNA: TGTGCCAGCAGCTCGAGACTAGCGGGAGGCCTCTACAATGAGCAGTTCTTC. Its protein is CASSSRLAGGLYNEQFF.